Listed here is a single T cell receptor (beta chain). What it binds is unknown. These data come from a study of cytomegalovirus exposure and HLA in healthy donors. Germline V CDR1 and CDR2: SGHNT, YENEEA. Between the trimmed V and J ends, which lost 0 bases and 4 bases, there was a span of 15 bases. The CDR3 spans 16 residues. Findings of the study overall: In an earlier analysis, about 87% or about 30%: the productive usage of most TCR beta V segments. Reports described diagnosis of cytomegalovirus status by the classifier as highly specific and sensitive. The authors later found most CMV-associated TCR beta chains appeared HLA-restricted.

13 Jbeta primers and 60 Vbeta primers were used for the PCR. Sequencing was performed with immunoSEQ multiplex PCR; in TCRdb, only in-frame clones are kept and a portion is missing. The table includes approximately 100,000 clones, 55% to 75% detected once. This clonotype originated in a man between 60 and 75 years old in good health and CMV-seronegative. Sequencing was carried out using PBMCs. The genes are TRBV11-3 and TRBJ1-1; a weak D match, TRBD1 (6 bases). The CDR3 sequence: CASSLDLRGALTEAFF. For the CDR3, the DNA is TGTGCCAGCAGCTTAGATCTACGGGGGGCCCTCACTGAAGCTTTCTTT.